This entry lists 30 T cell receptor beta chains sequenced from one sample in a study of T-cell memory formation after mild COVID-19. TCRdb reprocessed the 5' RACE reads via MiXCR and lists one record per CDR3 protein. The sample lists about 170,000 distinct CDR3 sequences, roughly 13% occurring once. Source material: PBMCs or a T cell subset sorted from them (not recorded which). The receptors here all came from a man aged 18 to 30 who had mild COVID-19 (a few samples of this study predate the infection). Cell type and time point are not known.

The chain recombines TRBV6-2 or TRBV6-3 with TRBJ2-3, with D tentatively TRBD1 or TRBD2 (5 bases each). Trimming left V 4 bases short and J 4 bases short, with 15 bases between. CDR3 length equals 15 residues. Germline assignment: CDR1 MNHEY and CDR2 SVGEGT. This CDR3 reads CASSSPGRAPDTQYF. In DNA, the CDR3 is TGTGCCAGCAGTTCGCCGGGACGAGCGCCAGATACGCAGTATTTT.

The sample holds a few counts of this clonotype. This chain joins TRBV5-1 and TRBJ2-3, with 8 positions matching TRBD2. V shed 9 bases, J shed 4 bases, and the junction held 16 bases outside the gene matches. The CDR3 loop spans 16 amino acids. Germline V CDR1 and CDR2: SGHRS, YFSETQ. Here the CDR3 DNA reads TGCGCCACCCAACGATTGTCGGGGGGGGCTTCAGATACGCAGTATTTT. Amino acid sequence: CATQRLSGGASDTQYF.

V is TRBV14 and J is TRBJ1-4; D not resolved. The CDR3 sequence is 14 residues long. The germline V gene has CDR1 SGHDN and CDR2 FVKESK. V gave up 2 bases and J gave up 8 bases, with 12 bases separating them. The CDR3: CASSQTGSGEKLFF. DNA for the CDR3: TGTGCCAGCAGCCAAACGGGGTCTGGAGAAAAACTGTTTTTT.

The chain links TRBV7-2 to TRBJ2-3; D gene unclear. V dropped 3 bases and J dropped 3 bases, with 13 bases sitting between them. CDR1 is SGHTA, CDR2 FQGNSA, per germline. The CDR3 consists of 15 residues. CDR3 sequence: CASSLAELRTDTQYF. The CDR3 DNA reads TGTGCCAGCAGCTTGGCCGAACTTAGGACAGATACGCAGTATTTT.

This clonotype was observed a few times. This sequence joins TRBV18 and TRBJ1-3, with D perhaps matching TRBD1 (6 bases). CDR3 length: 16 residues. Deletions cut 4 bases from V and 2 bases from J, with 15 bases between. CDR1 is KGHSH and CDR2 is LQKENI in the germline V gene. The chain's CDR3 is CASSLTWDKTGNTIYF. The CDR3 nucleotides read TGTGCCAGCTCACTAACTTGGGACAAAACTGGAAACACCATATATTTT.

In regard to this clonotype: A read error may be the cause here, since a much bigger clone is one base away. CDR3 amino acids: CASSAEGGLETQYF. CDR3 nucleotides: TGTGCCAGCAGTGCCGAGGGGGGCCTCGAGACCCAGTACTTC. V and J are TRBV6-2 or TRBV6-3 and TRBJ2-5; D is possibly TRBD1 or TRBD2 (6 bases each). Germline CDR1 and CDR2: MNHEY and SVGEGT. The CDR3 has 14 residues. The V gene lost 5 bases and the J gene lost 5 bases, with 15 bases spanning the gap.

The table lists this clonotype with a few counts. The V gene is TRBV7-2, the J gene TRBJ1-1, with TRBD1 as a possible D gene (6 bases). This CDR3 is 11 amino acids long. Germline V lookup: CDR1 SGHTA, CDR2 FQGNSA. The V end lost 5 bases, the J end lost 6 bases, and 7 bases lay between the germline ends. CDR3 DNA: TGTGCCAGCAGCAGACAGGCTGAAGCTTTCTTT. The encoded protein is CASSRQAEAFF.

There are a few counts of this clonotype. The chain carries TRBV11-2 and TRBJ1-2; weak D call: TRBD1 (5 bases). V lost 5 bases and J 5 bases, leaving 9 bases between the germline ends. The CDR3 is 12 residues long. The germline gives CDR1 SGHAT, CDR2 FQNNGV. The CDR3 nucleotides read TGTGCCAGCAGCCACGGGGCTTATGGCTACACCTTC. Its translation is CASSHGAYGYTF.

The CDR3 sequence: CASSLGRRDNEQFF. The CDR3 region has the DNA TGCGCCAGCAGCTTGGGTCGTAGGGACAATGAGCAGTTCTTC. This chain connects TRBV5-1 to TRBJ2-1; D call uncertain. V was shortened by 0 bases and J by 5 bases, with 9 bases between the two germline ends. Germline V CDR1 and CDR2: SGHRS, YFSETQ. The CDR3 covers 14 residues. The full variable domain, rest sourced from reference TRBV5-1 and TRBJ2-1, is KAGVTQTPRYLIKTRGQQVTLSCSPISGHRSVSWYQQTPGQGLQFLFEYFSETQRNKGNFPGRFSGRQFSNSRSEMNVSTLELGDSALYLCASSLGRRDNEQFFGPGTRLTVL.

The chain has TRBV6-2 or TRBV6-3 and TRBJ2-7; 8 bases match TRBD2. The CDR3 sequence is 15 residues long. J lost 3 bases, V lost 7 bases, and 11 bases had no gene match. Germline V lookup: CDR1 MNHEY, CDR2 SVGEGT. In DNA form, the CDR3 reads TGTGCCAGCATTGGGGCTGGAGCGGGGGACTACGAGCAGTACGTC. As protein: CASIGAGAGDYEQYV.

The CDR3 here is CASSLASVPYEQYF. The CDR3, as DNA: TGCGCCAGCAGCTTGGCCTCAGTCCCCTACGAGCAGTACTTC. V and J are TRBV5-1 and TRBJ2-7; D is unclear. Trimming removed 0 bases at V and 2 bases at J, with 9 bases between. Germline V gene data show CDR1 as SGHRS and CDR2 as YFSETQ. This CDR3 is 14 amino acids long.

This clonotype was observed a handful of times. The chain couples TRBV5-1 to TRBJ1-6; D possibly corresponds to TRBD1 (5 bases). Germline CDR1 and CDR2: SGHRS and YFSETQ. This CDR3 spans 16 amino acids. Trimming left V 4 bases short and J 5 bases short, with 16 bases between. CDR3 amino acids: CASSQGRTGHNSPLHF. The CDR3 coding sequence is TGCGCCAGCAGCCAGGGACGGACGGGTCATAATTCACCCCTCCACTTT.

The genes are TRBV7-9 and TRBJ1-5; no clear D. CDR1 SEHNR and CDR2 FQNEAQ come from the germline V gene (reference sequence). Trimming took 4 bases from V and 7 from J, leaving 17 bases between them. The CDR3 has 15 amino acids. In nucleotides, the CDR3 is TGTGCCAGCAGCTCGGAGACATCCCCGGGGCAGCCCCAGCATTTT. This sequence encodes CASSSETSPGQPQHF.

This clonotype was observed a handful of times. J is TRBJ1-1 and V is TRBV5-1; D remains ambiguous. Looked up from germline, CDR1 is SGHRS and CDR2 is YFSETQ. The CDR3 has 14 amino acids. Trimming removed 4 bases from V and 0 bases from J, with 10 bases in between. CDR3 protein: CASSPGPVNTEAFF. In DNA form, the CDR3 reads TGCGCCAGCAGCCCCGGGCCAGTGAACACTGAAGCTTTCTTT.

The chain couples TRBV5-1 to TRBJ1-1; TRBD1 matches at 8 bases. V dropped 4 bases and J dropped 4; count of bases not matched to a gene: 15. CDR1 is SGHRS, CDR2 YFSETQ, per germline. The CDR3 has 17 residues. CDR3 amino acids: CASSMGPTGADGTEAFF. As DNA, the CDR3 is TGCGCCAGCAGCATGGGCCCGACAGGGGCTGATGGCACTGAAGCTTTCTTT.

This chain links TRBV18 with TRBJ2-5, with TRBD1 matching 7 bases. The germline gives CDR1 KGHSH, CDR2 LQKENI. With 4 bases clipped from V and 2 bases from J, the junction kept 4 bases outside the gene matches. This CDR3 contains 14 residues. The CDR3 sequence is CASSRSGQQETQYF. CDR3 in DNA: TGTGCCAGCTCACGCTCGGGACAGCAAGAGACCCAGTACTTC.

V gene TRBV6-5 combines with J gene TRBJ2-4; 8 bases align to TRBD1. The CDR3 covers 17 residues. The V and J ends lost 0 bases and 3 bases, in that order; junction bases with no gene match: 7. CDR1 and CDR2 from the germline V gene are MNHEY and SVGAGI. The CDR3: CASSYSSRGLIKNIQYF. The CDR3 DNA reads TGTGCCAGCAGTTACTCGAGCAGGGGGCTGATCAAAAACATTCAGTACTTC.

Here the CDR3 DNA reads TGCGCCAGTCGCGGGGATTGGGGAGAGACCCAGTACTTC. It encodes CASRGDWGETQYF. The rearrangement links TRBV5-1 to TRBJ2-5; maybe TRBD2 (6 bases). The CDR3 loop spans 13 amino acids. Trimming pared 8 bases from V and 4 bases from J, leaving 15 bases between. CDR1 is SGHRS, CDR2 YFSETQ, per germline.

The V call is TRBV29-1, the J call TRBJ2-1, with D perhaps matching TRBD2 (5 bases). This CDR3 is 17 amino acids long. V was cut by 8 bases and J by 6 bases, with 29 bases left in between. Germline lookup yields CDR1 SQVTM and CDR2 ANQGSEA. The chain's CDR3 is CSPVQNGLGVLGNEQFF. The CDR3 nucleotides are TGCAGCCCCGTACAAAATGGGCTGGGAGTTCTCGGCAATGAGCAGTTCTTC.

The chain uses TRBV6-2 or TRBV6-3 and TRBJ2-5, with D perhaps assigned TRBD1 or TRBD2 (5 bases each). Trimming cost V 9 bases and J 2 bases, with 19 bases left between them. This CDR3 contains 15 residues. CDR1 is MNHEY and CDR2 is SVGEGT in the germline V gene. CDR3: CASTFGWGKQETQYF. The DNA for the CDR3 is TGTGCCAGTACCTTCGGCTGGGGGAAGCAAGAGACCCAGTACTTC.

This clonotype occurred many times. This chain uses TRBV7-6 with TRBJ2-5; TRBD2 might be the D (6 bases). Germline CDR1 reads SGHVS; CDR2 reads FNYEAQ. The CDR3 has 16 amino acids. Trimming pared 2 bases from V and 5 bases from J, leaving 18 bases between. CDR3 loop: CASSLNIQAGGETQYF. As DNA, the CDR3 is TGTGCCAGCAGCTTAAACATACAGGCCGGAGGGGAGACCCAGTACTTC.

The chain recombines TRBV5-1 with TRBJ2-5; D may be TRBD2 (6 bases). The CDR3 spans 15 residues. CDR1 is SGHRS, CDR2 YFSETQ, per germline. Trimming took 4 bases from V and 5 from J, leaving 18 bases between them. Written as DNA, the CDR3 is TGCGCCAGCAGCCCAGCTGATTTAGGAGGGGAGACCCAGTACTTC. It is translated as CASSPADLGGETQYF.

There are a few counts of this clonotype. Here the CDR3 reads CASSLITGSEQYF. CDR3 coding DNA: TGTGCCAGCAGCCTGATTACAGGGTCCGAGCAGTACTTC. The J gene is TRBJ2-7, the V gene TRBV7-3; TRBD1 might be the D (6 bases). CDR3 length: 13 residues. The germline CDR1 and CDR2 sequences are SGHTA and FQGTGA. Trimming shortened V by 5 bases and J by 6 bases, and 14 bases separated the two germline ends.

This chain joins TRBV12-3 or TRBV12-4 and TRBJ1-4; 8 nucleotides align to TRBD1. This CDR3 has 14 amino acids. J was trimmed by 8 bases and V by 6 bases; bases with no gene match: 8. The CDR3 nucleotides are TGTGCCAGCAGCCCAGGGGGCGCTAGCGAAAAACTGTTTTTT. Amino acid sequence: CASSPGGASEKLFF.

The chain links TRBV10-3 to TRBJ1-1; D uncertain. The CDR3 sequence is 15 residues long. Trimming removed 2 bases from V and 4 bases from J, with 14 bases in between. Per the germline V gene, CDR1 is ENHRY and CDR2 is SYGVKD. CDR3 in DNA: TGTGCCATCAGTGAGGGCCTCCCTAGGAGCACTGAAGCTTTCTTT. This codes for CAISEGLPRSTEAFF.

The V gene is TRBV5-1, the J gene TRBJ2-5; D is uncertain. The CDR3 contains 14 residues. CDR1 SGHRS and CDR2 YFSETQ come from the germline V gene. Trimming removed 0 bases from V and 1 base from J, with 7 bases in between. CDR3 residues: CASSLAAGQETQYF. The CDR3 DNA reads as TGCGCCAGCAGCTTGGCGGCAGGCCAAGAGACCCAGTACTTC.

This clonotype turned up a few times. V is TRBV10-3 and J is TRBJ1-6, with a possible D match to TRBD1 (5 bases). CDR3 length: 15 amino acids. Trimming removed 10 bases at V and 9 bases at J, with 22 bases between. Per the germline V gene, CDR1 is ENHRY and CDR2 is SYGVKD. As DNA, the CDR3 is TGTGCCACGCTGCAAGCGGGGCCGAGAGGTTCACCCCTCCACTTT. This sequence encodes CATLQAGPRGSPLHF.

CDR3 loop: CAISAGLAGEETQYF. The DNA for the CDR3 is TGTGCCATCAGCGCGGGACTAGCGGGGGAAGAGACCCAGTACTTC. The chain joins TRBV10-3 to TRBJ2-5; TRBD2 aligns across 14 bases. After removal of 6 bases from V and 3 bases from J, the junction contained 3 bases not matched to a gene. In germline, CDR1 is ENHRY, CDR2 SYGVKD. CDR3 length: 15 amino acids.

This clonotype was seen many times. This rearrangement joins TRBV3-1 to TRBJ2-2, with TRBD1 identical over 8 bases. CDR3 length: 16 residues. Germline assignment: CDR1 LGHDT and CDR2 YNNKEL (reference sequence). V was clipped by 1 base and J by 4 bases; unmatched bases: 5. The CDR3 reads CASSQGPGGRTGELFF. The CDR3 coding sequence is TGTGCCAGCAGCCAAGGTCCAGGGGGCCGCACCGGGGAGCTGTTTTTT.

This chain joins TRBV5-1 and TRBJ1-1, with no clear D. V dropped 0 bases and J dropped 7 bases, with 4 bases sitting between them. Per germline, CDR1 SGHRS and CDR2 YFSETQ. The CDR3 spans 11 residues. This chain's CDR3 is CASSLAGEAFF. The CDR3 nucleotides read TGCGCCAGCAGCTTGGCCGGTGAAGCTTTCTTT.